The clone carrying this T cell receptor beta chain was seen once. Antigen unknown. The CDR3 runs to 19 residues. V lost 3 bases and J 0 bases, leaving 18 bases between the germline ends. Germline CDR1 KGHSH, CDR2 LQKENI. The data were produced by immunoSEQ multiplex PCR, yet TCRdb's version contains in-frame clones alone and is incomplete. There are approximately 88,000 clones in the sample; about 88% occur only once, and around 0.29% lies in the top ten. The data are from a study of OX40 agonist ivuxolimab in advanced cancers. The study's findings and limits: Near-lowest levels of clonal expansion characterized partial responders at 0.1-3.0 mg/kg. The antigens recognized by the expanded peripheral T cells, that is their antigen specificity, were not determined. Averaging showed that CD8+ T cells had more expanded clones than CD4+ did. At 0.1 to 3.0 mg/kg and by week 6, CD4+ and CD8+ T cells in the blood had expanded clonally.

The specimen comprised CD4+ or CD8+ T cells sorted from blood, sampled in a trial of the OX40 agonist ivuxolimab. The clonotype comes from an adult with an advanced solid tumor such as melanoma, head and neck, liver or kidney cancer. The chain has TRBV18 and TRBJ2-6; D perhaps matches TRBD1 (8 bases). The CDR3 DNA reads TGTGCCAGCTCACCCAGGGAGGGACAGGTTAGCTCTGGGGCCAACGTCCTGACTTTC. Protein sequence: CASSPREGQVSSGANVLTF.